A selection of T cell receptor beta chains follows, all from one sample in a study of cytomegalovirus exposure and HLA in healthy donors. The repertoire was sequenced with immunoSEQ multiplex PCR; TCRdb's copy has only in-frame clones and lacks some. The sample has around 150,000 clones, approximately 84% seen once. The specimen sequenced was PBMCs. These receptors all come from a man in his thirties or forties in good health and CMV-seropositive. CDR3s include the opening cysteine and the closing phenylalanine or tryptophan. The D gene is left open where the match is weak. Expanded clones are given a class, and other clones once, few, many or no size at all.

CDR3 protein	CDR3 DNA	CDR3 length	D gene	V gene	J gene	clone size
CASGLAKRDTEAFF	TGTGCTAGTGGTTTGGCCAAACGCGACACTGAAGCTTTCTTT	14	NA	TRBV12-5	TRBJ1-1	NA
CASSLLAGPEEQYF	TGTGCCAGCAGCTTACTAGCGGGTCCCGAGGAGCAGTACTTC	14	TRBD2	TRBV5-6	TRBJ2-7	NA
CASSPTGLIRGHTF	TGCGCCAGCAGCCCCACGGGTTTAATCAGGGGCCACACCTTC	14	NA	TRBV5-1	TRBJ1-2	NA
CASSWTGTASSGNTIYF	TGTGCCAGCAGCTGGACCGGGACAGCAAGCTCTGGAAACACCATATATTTT	17	TRBD1	TRBV7-2	TRBJ1-3	NA
CASSWTSGNYEQYF	TGTGCCAGCAGTTGGACTAGCGGGAACTACGAGCAGTACTTC	14	TRBD2	TRBV6-5	TRBJ2-7	NA
CASRASSGVGTEAFF	TGTGCCAGCAGGGCCTCATCAGGGGTGGGTACTGAAGCTTTCTTT	15	NA	TRBV6-6	TRBJ1-1	NA
CTSSPVIGQGQETQYF	TGCACCAGCAGCCCCGTTATTGGACAGGGCCAAGAGACCCAGTACTTC	16	NA	TRBV1	TRBJ2-5	NA
CASSRQGLTEAFF	TGTGCCAGCAGTAGACAGGGTCTCACAGAAGCTTTCTTT	13	TRBD1	TRBV2	TRBJ1-1	NA
CASSIRRENGELFF	TGTGCCAGCAGTATCCGGAGGGAAAACGGGGAGCTGTTTTTT	14	NA	TRBV2	TRBJ2-2	NA
CSVLESGTGYSNQPQHF	TGCAGCGTGCTGGAATCAGGGACAGGCTATAGCAATCAGCCCCAGCATTTT	17	TRBD1	TRBV29-1	TRBJ1-5	once
CASSSIPGLPVEQYF	TGTGCCAGCAGCTCCATTCCGGGTCTCCCTGTGGAGCAGTACTTC	15	NA	TRBV5-5	TRBJ2-7	NA
CASSDDRGFPEAFF	TGCGCCAGCAGCGACGACAGGGGGTTCCCTGAAGCTTTCTTT	14	TRBD1	TRBV5-1	TRBJ1-1	NA
CASSLSPSGGTEAFF	TGTGCCAGCAGCTTAAGCCCCTCGGGGGGGACTGAAGCTTTCTTT	15	NA	TRBV11-3	TRBJ1-1	many
CASSHSWQPGLYTF	TGCGCCAGCAGCCATTCCTGGCAACCTGGGCTCTACACCTTC	14	NA	TRBV5-1	TRBJ1-2	once
CASSDRTGGSRPQHF	TGCGCCAGCAGTGATCGGACAGGGGGCTCGCGGCCCCAGCATTTT	15	TRBD1	TRBV10-1	TRBJ1-5	NA
CASSRVGGDSYEQYF	TGTGCCAGCAGCCGGGTGGGGGGAGACTCCTACGAGCAGTACTTC	15	NA	TRBV5-4	TRBJ2-7	NA
CASSGALTPPDTQYF	TGTGCCAGCAGTGGAGCCCTCACCCCCCCAGATACGCAGTATTTT	15	NA	TRBV25-1	TRBJ2-3	NA
CASSERQGGETQYF	TGTGCCAGCAGTGAAAGACAGGGTGGAGAGACCCAGTACTTC	14	TRBD1	TRBV2	TRBJ2-5	few
CASSGRGLGTEAFF	TGTGCCAGCAGCGGCAGGGGGTTGGGCACTGAAGCTTTCTTT	14	TRBD1	TRBV9	TRBJ1-1	NA
CASSLWTVDGYTF	TGTGCCAGCAGCTTATGGACAGTCGATGGCTACACCTTC	13	NA	TRBV7-2	TRBJ1-2	NA
CASSLLAGGPHEQFF	TGTGCCAGCAGCCTACTAGCGGGAGGGCCTCATGAGCAGTTCTTC	15	TRBD2	TRBV7-3	TRBJ2-1	NA
CASSLEWSQETQYF	TGTGCCAGCAGCTTAGAATGGAGCCAAGAGACCCAGTACTTC	14	NA	TRBV7-2	TRBJ2-5	NA
CASSRQNPNYGYTF	TGTGCCAGCAGTCGACAGAACCCAAACTATGGCTACACCTTC	14	NA	TRBV2	TRBJ1-2	NA
CASSRVSGTDTQYF	TGTGCCAGCAGCCGTGTGTCCGGTACAGATACGCAGTATTTT	14	NA	TRBV27	TRBJ2-3	NA
CAISGGPNTGELFF	TGTGCCATCAGTGGGGGGCCCAACACCGGGGAGCTGTTTTTT	14	NA	TRBV10-3	TRBJ2-2	few
CASRDPGLLYEQYF	TGTGCCAGCAGGGATCCGGGACTCTTGTACGAGCAGTACTTC	14	NA	TRBV28	TRBJ2-7	NA
CASSRDRDVVNYGYTF	TGTGCCAGCAGCCGGGACAGGGACGTCGTGAACTATGGCTACACCTTC	16	TRBD1	TRBV5-5	TRBJ1-2	NA
CASRSDSLYGYTF	TGTGCCAGCAGGTCGGACAGCCTCTATGGCTACACCTTC	13	NA	TRBV6-5	TRBJ1-2	once
CASSFNRGVELFF	TGCGCCAGCAGCTTCAACAGGGGAGTGGAGCTGTTTTTT	13	TRBD1	TRBV5-1	TRBJ2-2	NA
CARQGALGYGYTF	TGTGCCAGACAAGGGGCACTTGGCTATGGCTACACCTTC	13	NA	TRBV2	TRBJ1-2	NA
CASSLRQGAYEQYF	TGTGCCAGCAGCTTACGGCAGGGGGCCTACGAGCAGTACTTC	14	TRBD1	TRBV7-6	TRBJ2-7	few
CAIRGDRGGNTEAFF	TGTGCCATCAGAGGGGACAGGGGCGGGAACACTGAAGCTTTCTTT	15	TRBD1	TRBV10-3	TRBJ1-1	NA
CASSITPPENTEAFF	TGTGCCAGTAGTATAACCCCCCCAGAGAACACTGAAGCTTTCTTT	15	NA	TRBV19	TRBJ1-1	NA
CASSRDSYQPQHF	TGTGCCAGCAGCCGGGACAGCTATCAGCCCCAGCATTTT	13	TRBD1	TRBV2	TRBJ1-5	few
CASHDRGAPSYEQYF	TGTGCCAGCCACGATCGGGGGGCCCCGTCCTACGAGCAGTACTTC	15	NA	TRBV11-2	TRBJ2-7	NA
CASSRTSGGPSYEQYF	TGTGCCAGTAGTAGGACTAGCGGGGGGCCCTCCTACGAGCAGTACTTC	16	TRBD2	TRBV19	TRBJ2-7	NA
CASSLLETQYF	TGTGCCAGCAGCCTGTTGGAGACCCAGTACTTC	11	NA	TRBV27	TRBJ2-5	NA
CASSQASNQPQHF	TGCGCCAGCAGCCAGGCAAGCAATCAGCCCCAGCATTTT	13	NA	TRBV23-1	TRBJ1-5	NA
CASSLSGADTEAFF	TGCGCCAGCAGCTTATCTGGAGCTGACACTGAAGCTTTCTTT	14	NA	TRBV5-1	TRBJ1-1	few
CASTWTVTNEQFF	TGTGCCAGCACCTGGACAGTTACCAATGAGCAGTTCTTC	13	NA	TRBV6-1	TRBJ2-1	NA
CASSYTQGAGELFF	TGTGCCAGCAGTTACACACAGGGCGCCGGGGAGCTGTTTTTT	14	NA	TRBV6-6	TRBJ2-2	NA
CAWSSTDSTQETQYF	TGTGCCTGGAGTTCCACGGACAGTACCCAAGAGACCCAGTACTTC	15	NA	TRBV30	TRBJ2-5	many
CAAPTSGRADTQYF	TGTGCCGCCCCAACTAGCGGGAGGGCAGATACGCAGTATTTT	14	TRBD2	TRBV6-1	TRBJ2-3	NA
CAISEPRDLFTDTQYF	TGTGCCATCAGTGAGCCCCGGGACTTGTTCACAGATACGCAGTATTTT	16	NA	TRBV10-3	TRBJ2-3	NA
CASSPLGNSYEQYF	TGTGCCAGCAGCCCCCTTGGCAACTCCTACGAGCAGTACTTC	14	NA	TRBV7-6	TRBJ2-7	few
CASSLQENTEAFF	TGCGCCAGCAGCCTACAGGAGAACACTGAAGCTTTCTTT	13	NA	TRBV5-1	TRBJ1-1	NA
CASSGGTESSYNEQFF	TGTGCCAGCAGCGGAGGGACAGAAAGTTCCTACAATGAGCAGTTCTTC	16	NA	TRBV7-6	TRBJ2-1	NA
CASNRREGYNEQFF	TGTGCCTCGAACCGGCGGGAGGGTTACAATGAGCAGTTCTTC	14	TRBD2	TRBV5-6	TRBJ2-1	many